This passage covers 18 T cell receptor beta chains from one sample sequenced in a study of blood T cell repertoires in COVID-19. The data were produced by immunoSEQ multiplex PCR, yet TCRdb's version contains in-frame clones alone and is incomplete. The sample lists 210,000 or so clones; about 90% were seen once. Material for sequencing was peripheral blood. These receptors originate from a man aged 30 to 45 with COVID-19, enrolled during active disease.

This clone was seen more than once but under ten times. CDR3 in amino acids: CASSRPGSTYNEQFF. The CDR3 region has the DNA TGTGCCAGCAGCAGACCGGGATCCACCTACAATGAGCAGTTCTTC. The chain uses TRBV5-6 and TRBJ2-1; possible D gene TRBD2, 5 bases. CDR1 SGHDT and CDR2 YYEEEE come from the germline V gene. The V gene lost 4 bases and the J gene lost 2 bases, with 13 bases spanning the gap. CDR3 length equals 15 residues.

The chain joins TRBV10-2 to TRBJ1-2, with 9 bases identical to TRBD1. V trimming: 6 bases; J trimming: 4 bases; junction bases outside the gene matches: 9. Germline V gives CDR1 WSHSY, CDR2 SAAADI. The CDR3 is 15 residues long. The CDR3 DNA follows: TGCGCCAGCAGGGAGCCGGGACAGGGCATCTATGGCTACACCTTC. Translating gives CASREPGQGIYGYTF.

The chain links TRBV29-1 to TRBJ1-2; 7 positions match TRBD1. Germline CDR1 SQVTM, CDR2 ANQGSEA. V was clipped by 7 bases and J by 6 bases; unmatched bases: 8. CDR3 length equals 12 residues. The CDR3: CSGRTGANGYTF. The DNA for the CDR3 is TGCAGCGGCCGAACAGGGGCCAATGGCTACACCTTC.

The chain recombines TRBV9 with TRBJ2-7; 9 positions agree with TRBD2. Germline-derived CDR1 and CDR2 are SGDLS and YYNGEE. The CDR3 runs 14 residues. V shed 0 bases and J 3 bases; nucleotides not matched to a gene: 1. The CDR3 DNA reads TGTGCCAGCAGCGTAGATAGCGGGAGCTACGAGCAGTACTTC. Translated: CASSVDSGSYEQYF.

This rearrangement joins TRBV9 to TRBJ2-7; 9 positions match TRBD2. With 0 bases clipped from V and 3 bases from J, the junction kept 4 bases outside the gene matches. This CDR3 contains 15 residues. Germline V gene sequence: CDR1 SGDLS, CDR2 YYNGEE. CDR3: CASSVGLAGIYEQYF. The CDR3 bases are TGTGCCAGCAGCGTAGGGCTAGCGGGAATCTACGAGCAGTACTTC.

The genes are TRBV9 and TRBJ1-6; 8 nucleotides agree with TRBD1. The CDR3 sequence is 16 residues long. Germline V gene lookup returns CDR1 SGDLS and CDR2 YYNGEE. Unmatched junction bases numbered 11, after V lost 3 bases and J lost 9 bases. The CDR3 nucleotides read TGTGCCAGCAGCGCCGTCGGGCAGGGGGCGAGTTCACCCCTCCACTTT. Protein: CASSAVGQGASSPLHF. The variable domain in full, completed from reference TRBV9 and TRBJ1-6, reads DSGVTQTPKHLITATGQRVTLRCSPRSGDLSVYWYQQSLDQGLQFLIQYYNGEERAKGNILERFSAQQFPDLHSELNLSSLELGDSALYFCASSAVGQGASSPLHFGNGTRLTVT.

The chain has TRBV19 and TRBJ2-1; 7 bases are shared with TRBD1. V trimming: 9 bases; J trimming: 7 bases; junction bases outside the gene matches: 6. This CDR3 region has 12 residues. Germline CDR1 is LNHDA and CDR2 is SQIVND (reference sequence). In DNA, the CDR3 is TGTGCCAGCCACAGGGGTCCAAATGAGCAGTTCTTC. Its protein product is CASHRGPNEQFF.

The CDR3 loop reads CASSRSRGNTIYF. For the CDR3, the DNA is TGTGCCAGCAGTCGGTCCCGTGGAAACACCATATATTTT. This chain connects TRBV7-3 to TRBJ1-3; D unclear. V shed 6 bases and J shed 3 bases, with 9 bases lying between them. The CDR3 is 13 residues long. Germline-derived CDR1 and CDR2 are SGHTA and FQGTGA.

The J gene is TRBJ2-7, the V gene TRBV18; 9 bases line up with TRBD1. The ends lost 3 bases at V and 5 bases at J; junction bases unmatched: 8. The germline CDR1 and CDR2 sequences are KGHSH and LQKENI. The CDR3 contains 15 residues. The CDR3, as DNA: TGTGCCAGCTCACCCCCGGGACAGGGTCGCAACGAGCAGTACTTC. Its translation: CASSPPGQGRNEQYF.

A word on this clone: Mismatch with germline at one junction end may stem from a read error. The genes are TRBV7-8 and TRBJ2-5; TRBD1 aligns across 7 bases. Germline V lookup: CDR1 SGHVS, CDR2 FQNEAQ. This CDR3 has 14 residues. The CDR3 DNA sequence: TGTGCCAGCAGCTTATTCCGGACCGACAGGGTCCCCCACTTC. Its translation: CASSLFRTDRVPHF.

The chain joins TRBV19 to TRBJ1-1, with TRBD1 matching 9 bases. The trim removed 7 bases at V and 8 bases at J, leaving 5 bases unmatched. Germline V CDR1 and CDR2: LNHDA, SQIVND (reference sequence). This CDR3 region has 12 residues. DNA for the CDR3: TGTGCCAGTAACGGGGACAGGGTGGAAGCTTTCTTT. Translation: CASNGDRVEAFF.

This chain joins TRBV27 and TRBJ2-5; TRBD2 agrees at 12 bases. This CDR3 comprises 17 residues. Looked up from germline, CDR1 is MNHEY and CDR2 is SMNVEV (reference sequence). Losses at the gene ends were 2 bases for V and 4 bases for J; bases not matched to a gene: 8. The DNA of the CDR3 is TGTGCCAGCAGTTTAGGGCTAGCGGGAGGGGCGGCAGAGACCCAGTACTTC. Translated, it gives CASSLGLAGGAAETQYF.

The chain recombines TRBV5-1 with TRBJ2-1; D is undetermined. The CDR3 has 11 residues. Germline CDR1 is SGHRS and CDR2 is YFSETQ. V was clipped by 2 bases and J by 5 bases, with 2 bases between them. DNA of the CDR3: TGCGCCAGCAGCTTCGACAATGAGCAGTTCTTC. Protein sequence: CASSFDNEQFF.

V and J are TRBV6-5 and TRBJ1-2, with 8 bases aligning to TRBD1. Germline assignment: CDR1 MNHEY and CDR2 SVGAGI. V dropped 6 bases and J dropped 6; count of bases not matched to a gene: 9. The CDR3 sequence is 14 residues long. The CDR3 DNA sequence: TGTGCCAGCAGAGAGACAGGGGTAATCCATGGCTACACCTTC. Protein sequence: CASRETGVIHGYTF.

This chain joins TRBV6-5 and TRBJ1-2; TRBD1 is a possible D gene (6 bases). The CDR3 runs to 15 residues. CDR1 is MNHEY and CDR2 is SVGAGI in the germline V gene. V was clipped by 7 bases and J by 4 bases, with 19 bases between them. DNA for the CDR3: TGTGCCAGCACGCCGCTGGGACACCAATTCTATGGCTACACCTTC. It specifies CASTPLGHQFYGYTF.

V and J are TRBV12-3 or TRBV12-4 and TRBJ2-2; a possible D gene is TRBD2 (6 bases). There are 13 residues in the CDR3. Between the trimmed V and J ends, which lost 6 bases and 3 bases, there was a span of 8 bases. CDR3 region: CASRGLYTGELFF. For the CDR3, the DNA is TGTGCCAGCAGGGGACTTTACACCGGGGAGCTGTTTTTT.

The chain recombines TRBV7-2 with TRBJ2-1; 10 nucleotides align to TRBD1. CDR1 and CDR2 from the germline V gene are SGHTA and FQGNSA. J lost 5 bases, V lost 5 bases, and 3 bases had no gene match. This CDR3 is 14 amino acids long. CDR3 bases: TGTGCCAGCAGCCCGGGACAGGGGAACAATGAGCAGTTCTTC. Its protein is CASSPGQGNNEQFF.

The chain recombines TRBV6-5 with TRBJ1-5; perhaps TRBD1 as D (6 bases). The CDR3 extends over 15 amino acids. Per germline, CDR1 MNHEY and CDR2 SVGAGI. V was pared by 2 bases and J by 5 bases, with 13 bases between. The CDR3: CASSYTRQGHQPQHF. The CDR3, as DNA: TGTGCCAGCAGTTACACGCGCCAGGGGCATCAGCCCCAGCATTTT.